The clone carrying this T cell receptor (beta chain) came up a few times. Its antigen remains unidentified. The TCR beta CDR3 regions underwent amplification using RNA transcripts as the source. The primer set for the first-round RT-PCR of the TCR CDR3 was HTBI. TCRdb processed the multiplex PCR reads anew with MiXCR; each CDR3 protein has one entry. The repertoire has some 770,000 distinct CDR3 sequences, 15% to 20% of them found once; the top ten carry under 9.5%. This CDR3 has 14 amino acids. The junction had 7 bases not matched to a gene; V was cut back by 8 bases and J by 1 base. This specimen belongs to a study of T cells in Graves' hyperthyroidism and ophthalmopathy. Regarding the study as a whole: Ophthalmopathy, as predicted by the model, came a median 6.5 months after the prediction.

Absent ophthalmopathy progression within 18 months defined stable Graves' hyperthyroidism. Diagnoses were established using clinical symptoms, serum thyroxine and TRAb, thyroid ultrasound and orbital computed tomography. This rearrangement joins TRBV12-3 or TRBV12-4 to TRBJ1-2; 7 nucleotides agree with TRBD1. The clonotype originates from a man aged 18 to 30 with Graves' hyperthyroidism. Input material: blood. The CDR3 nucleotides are TGTGCCAGCGTTAGGGGGCGTCGTAACTATGGCTACACCTTC. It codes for CASVRGRRNYGYTF.